This TCR beta chain was found in a study of PD-L1 blockade in urothelial cancer. Turning to the study itself: When blood samples were assessed, the median T cell count was about 140,000. Study conclusions and caveats: When pretreatment blood TCR clonality was below the median, it predicted better survival.

Sequenced by immunoSEQ multiplex PCR; TCRdb stores in-frame clones only, minus some. In the table there are some 90,000 clones, 89% of which are singletons. Time point indicated: pretreatment peripheral blood. Trimming cost V 0 bases and J 3 bases, with 13 bases left between them. The CDR3 contains 16 residues. Germline-derived CDR1 and CDR2 are SGHRS and YFSETQ. Comments on this clone: As yet, its antigen is unknown.

Sequencing used PBMCs, obtained around atezolizumab (anti-PD-L1) treatment. The gene calls are TRBV5-1 and TRBJ2-1, with D possibly being TRBD1 (6 bases). This sequence was found in a woman at least 80 years old with urothelial cancer. CDR3 protein: CASSLGGTNYYNEQFF. The CDR3 DNA is TGCGCCAGCAGCTTGGGGGGGACAAATTACTACAATGAGCAGTTCTTC.